These 2 T cell receptor beta chains were sequenced from one sample in a study of blood T cell repertoires in COVID-19. Measured with immunoSEQ multiplex PCR; TCRdb has only the in-frame clones, and not every one. The sample has about 360,000 clones, 70% to 90% seen once; the top ten hold less than 9%. What was sequenced was peripheral blood. These receptors all come from a woman aged 55-70 years with COVID-19, enrolled during active disease.

This chain connects TRBV6-5 to TRBJ2-7; tentatively, D is TRBD1 (5 bases). With 7 bases removed from V and 2 bases from J, the gap between germline ends came to 18 bases. The CDR3 is 15 residues long. Germline V CDR1 and CDR2: MNHEY, SVGAGI. In DNA, the CDR3 is TGTGCCAGCAAAATTTCAGGGCTGGATCCCTACGAGCAGTACTTC. Translating it yields CASKISGLDPYEQYF.

The chain is built from TRBV4-3 and TRBJ2-7, with 12 bases that match TRBD2. Germline CDR1 LGHNA, CDR2 YSLEER. The junction had 5 bases not matched to a gene; V was cut back by 3 bases and J by 2 bases. The CDR3 is 16 residues long. CDR3 sequence reads: CASSQTRTSGAYEQYF. The CDR3 region has the DNA TGCGCCAGCAGCCAGACAAGGACTAGCGGGGCCTACGAGCAGTACTTC.